This record looks at one T cell receptor beta chain sequence and its context. This clonotype was seen repeatedly, ten times or more. The target of this receptor is not known. Base qualities are not at hand, and no much larger clone is one base apart. The sample is drawn from a study of T cells in Graves' hyperthyroidism and ophthalmopathy (dated by TCRdb to the late 2010s). About the investigation overall: To identify distinguishing TCR V-J signatures, a discovery cohort of about a hundred patients was used, comprising 40 to 45 with Graves' ophthalmopathy and approximately 57 with stable Graves' hyperthyroidism. Prospective prediction of ophthalmopathy was tested in an independent validation cohort consisting of 18 to 20 hyperthyroidism patients and 15 or so patients who later progressed to ophthalmopathy. The roughly 91 discovery patients were randomly split 7:3 into training and test sets. In more than five Graves' hyperthyroidism patients, the study also compared T-cell repertoires from thyroid tissue with T-cell repertoires from blood. Once sampling was done, hyperthyroidism patients were given methimazole at a starting dose of 30 mg daily, whereas ophthalmopathy patients were given high-dose intravenous methylprednisolone. TCR Vbeta CDR3 sequencing of 135 peripheral blood samples (approximately 44 ophthalmopathy, 75 hyperthyroidism and approximately 17 progressor patients) is reported in the paper. What the study reported, not specific to this receptor: In validation, the model predicted progression to ophthalmopathy a median of roughly 6.5 months before onset, with about 67% sensitivity and more than 72% specificity. Sample size was not statistically predetermined, and blinding of investigators to group allocation was not performed. A 13 V-J signature model separated ophthalmopathy from stable hyperthyroidism, with about 90% sensitivity and 81.08% specificity in cross-validation and 80%/75% in testing. Most expanded thyroid clonotypes (frequency above 0.001) were also detected in blood, suggesting blood repertoires may reflect thyroid immune responses.

Exclusion was applied to patients with uncontrolled infections, other autoimmune diseases, pregnancy or lactation. Diagnoses were established on the basis of clinical symptoms, serum thyroxine and TRAb, thyroid ultrasound, and orbital computed tomography. Total RNA was extracted with Trizol reagent, and quality was checked on an Agilent 2100 Bioanalyzer. TCR beta CDR3 regions were amplified from RNA transcripts. A first-round RT-PCR of the TCR CDR3 used the HTBI primer set with the Qiagen OneStep RT-PCR kit. The libraries were constructed in a second round of multiplex PCR and then size-selected and purified. Paired-end sequencing of the libraries was performed with 100 bp reads on an Illumina HiSeq2000. In the original analysis: Raw data were processed with SOAPnuke, discarding reads with adapters, uncalled bases, mean Phred below 15, or no exact constant-primer or identifier match. COPE v1.2.5 was used to merge the high-quality paired reads, and each unique nucleotide sequence was defined as a clonotype. MiTCR v1.1 was used to align clonotypes to the IMGT TRBV, TRBD and TRBJ reference segments. Only V-J combinations with frequency above 0.0001, covering 99% to 99.2% of repertoires, were analysed. The TCS score was defined as F50 (clonal expansion) divided by E x V (chaos), with BLOSUM62-based TCRdist calculated between CDR3 peptides within each V-J. Welch's t-statistics and random forest reduced 500 to 650 V-J features to roughly 13, which were used in a naive Bayes classifier (R e1071). The Morisita-Horn index was used to measure how similar the thyroid and blood repertoires were. TCRdb reworked the public reads: Q25 trimming with fastp, MiXCR clone assembly, productive beta chains retained. CDR3 protein duplicates are merged, each entry listing the most common genes and DNA. The V and J calls here are based on TCRdb, not the publication. This sample comprises around 620,000 distinct CDR3 sequences, around 45% of them detected only once. The ten largest make up 15% to 20% of the sample.

From the cysteine up to the phenylalanine, the CDR3 has a length of 15 residues. Just CDR3 DNA is preserved here, 45 bases in frame from base 1. According to the germline V gene, CDR1 reads MNHEY and CDR2 reads SVGAGI. The V end loses 4 bases and the J end loses 0 bases, and a stretch of 13 bases separates them. This TCR was recovered from an adult woman with Graves' disease, either hyperthyroidism or ophthalmopathy (not recorded which). Recombination connected TRBV6-5 to TRBJ2-7, with the D gene not confidently named. Material: peripheral blood or thyroid tissue (not recorded which). The DNA reads as follows: TGTGCCAGCAGTTCGACCCCAGAGATCTCCTACGAGCAGTACTTC. Translated, this gives CASSSTPEISYEQYF.